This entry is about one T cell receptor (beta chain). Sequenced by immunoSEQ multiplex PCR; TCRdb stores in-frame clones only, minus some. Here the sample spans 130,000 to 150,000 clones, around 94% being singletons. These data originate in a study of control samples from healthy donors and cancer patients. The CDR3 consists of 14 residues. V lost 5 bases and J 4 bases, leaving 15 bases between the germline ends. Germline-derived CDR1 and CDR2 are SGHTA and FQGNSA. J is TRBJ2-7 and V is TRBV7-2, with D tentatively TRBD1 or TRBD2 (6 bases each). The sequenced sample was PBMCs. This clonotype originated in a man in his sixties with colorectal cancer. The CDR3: CASSRDQGGYEQYF. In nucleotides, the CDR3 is TGTGCCAGCAGCAGGGACCAAGGGGGGTACGAGCAGTACTTC. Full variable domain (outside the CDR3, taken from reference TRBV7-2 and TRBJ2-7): GAGVSQSPSNKVTEKGKDVELRCDPISGHTALYWYRQSLGQGLEFLIYFQGNSAPDKSGLPSDRFSAERTGGSVSTLTIQRTQQEDSAVYLCASSRDQGGYEQYFGPGTRLTVT.